Each of the 19 T cell receptor beta chains below was sequenced from the same sample in a study of cytomegalovirus exposure and HLA in healthy donors. The PCR made use of 60 Vbeta and 13 Jbeta primers. The data were produced by immunoSEQ multiplex PCR, yet TCRdb's version contains in-frame clones alone and is incomplete. Of around 170,000 clones listed, 75% to 85% are singletons. The sample taken for sequencing was PBMCs. Receptor source: a woman aged 18-30 years in good health and CMV-seronegative.

In this sample, this clone turned up once. The V gene is TRBV6-4, the J gene TRBJ2-1; TRBD1 agrees at 10 bases. Germline CDR1 and CDR2: MRHNA and SNTAGT. The CDR3 loop spans 15 amino acids. Trimming removed 4 bases from V and 9 bases from J; junction bases left unmatched: 9. The CDR3 region is CASSVGGTGEREQFF. For the CDR3, the DNA is TGTGCCAGCAGTGTTGGCGGGACAGGGGAGCGTGAGCAGTTCTTC.

With respect to this clone: The same CDR3 can be traced to other DNA sequences in this sample. The J gene is TRBJ2-5, the V gene TRBV28; D gene uncertain. The V end lost 8 bases, the J end lost 2 bases, and 6 bases lay between the germline ends. The CDR3 spans 11 residues. Looked up from germline, CDR1 is MDHEN and CDR2 is SYDVKM. CDR3 residues: CASVLQETQYF. CDR3 nucleotide sequence: TGTGCCAGCGTATTACAAGAGACCCAGTACTTC.

The rearrangement links TRBV7-3 to TRBJ1-1; D perhaps matches TRBD1 (6 bases). CDR1 is SGHTA, CDR2 FQGTGA, per germline. The CDR3 has 14 residues. The V gene lost 0 bases and the J gene lost 1 base, with 6 bases spanning the gap. In DNA form, the CDR3 reads TGTGCCAGCAGCTTAACGACAGGGAACACTGAAGCTTTCTTT. Translation: CASSLTTGNTEAFF. Full variable domain (rest looked up from reference TRBV7-3 and TRBJ1-1): GAGVSQTPSNKVTEKGKYVELRCDPISGHTALYWYRQSLGQGPEFLIYFQGTGAADDSGLPNDRFFAVRPEGSVSTLKIQRTERGDSAVYLCASSLTTGNTEAFFGQGTRLTVV.

V and J are TRBV10-3 and TRBJ1-5; D is unclear. The V end lost 4 bases, the J end lost 1 base, and 14 bases lay between the germline ends. Germline values: CDR1 ENHRY, CDR2 SYGVKD. The CDR3 has 16 amino acids. CDR3 sequence: CAISAGSAASNQPQHF. CDR3 in DNA: TGTGCCATCAGTGCGGGAAGTGCAGCAAGCAATCAGCCCCAGCATTTT.

A word on this clone: Other DNA sequences of this sample code for an identical CDR3. The chain recombines TRBV29-1 with TRBJ1-1; tentatively, D is TRBD1 (5 bases). Germline lookup yields CDR1 SQVTM and CDR2 ANQGSEA. Trimming left V 6 bases short and J 3 bases short, with 11 bases between. This CDR3 spans 12 amino acids. The CDR3 protein is CSVARGDTEAFF. The CDR3 DNA follows: TGCAGCGTGGCTCGGGGGGACACTGAAGCTTTCTTT.

CDR3 protein: CASTTGTGVTDTQYF. CDR3 nucleotide sequence: TGTGCCAGCACTACCGGGACAGGGGTTACAGATACGCAGTATTTT. This chain uses TRBV9 with TRBJ2-3; 10 nucleotides match TRBD1. The CDR3 extends over 15 amino acids. Germline V lookup: CDR1 SGDLS, CDR2 YYNGEE. The V gene end was trimmed by 6 bases and the J gene end by 3 bases; junction bases not matched to a gene: 7.

This rearrangement joins TRBV4-1 to TRBJ1-1, with 8 bases matching TRBD1. Per germline, CDR1 MGHRA and CDR2 YSYEKL. The CDR3 is made up of 15 amino acids. After removal of 0 bases from V and 2 bases from J, the junction contained 2 bases not matched to a gene. Here the CDR3 reads CASSQEGQGNTEAFF. For the CDR3, the DNA is TGCGCCAGCAGCCAAGAAGGACAGGGCAACACTGAAGCTTTCTTT.

V usage is TRBV27 and J usage is TRBJ2-7; 8 nucleotides agree with TRBD2. The CDR3 runs to 14 residues. The trim removed 4 bases at V and 3 bases at J, leaving 5 bases unmatched. CDR1 and CDR2 (germline): MNHEY, SMNVEV (reference sequence). The CDR3: CASSSGGGHYEQYF. CDR3 nucleotides: TGTGCCAGCAGTTCTGGCGGGGGGCACTACGAGCAGTACTTC.

The chain couples TRBV15 to TRBJ1-2, with D tentatively TRBD1 (6 bases). Trimming stripped 5 bases from V and 8 bases from J, with 12 bases between. This CDR3 has 12 residues. Germline CDR1 and CDR2: LNHNV and YYDKDF (reference sequence). CDR3 DNA sequence: TGTGCCACCAGCCCCTCACAGGGAGGCTACACCTTC. Translation gives CATSPSQGGYTF.

This chain links TRBV28 with TRBJ2-7; 13 bases agree with TRBD2. CDR3 length: 16 residues. Germline assignment: CDR1 MDHEN and CDR2 SYDVKM. Trimming at V came to 6 bases and at J to 4 bases, leaving 9 bases not matched to a gene. The CDR3 loop reads CASSGTSGRALYEQYF. CDR3 in DNA: TGTGCCAGCAGCGGTACTAGCGGGAGGGCCTTATACGAGCAGTACTTC.

This clone has only a few counts. This chain connects TRBV11-2 to TRBJ1-1; D possibly corresponds to TRBD1 (6 bases). Trimming removed 1 base from V and 6 bases from J, with 15 bases in between. The CDR3 totals 15 residues. Germline CDR1 reads SGHAT; CDR2 reads FQNNGV. CDR3 loop: CASSLASLQGAEAFF. The CDR3 DNA sequence: TGTGCCAGCAGCTTAGCCTCACTACAGGGAGCTGAAGCTTTCTTT.

The V gene is TRBV5-6, the J gene TRBJ1-4; D might be TRBD1 (6 bases). Germline CDR1 is SGHDT and CDR2 is YYEEEE. The CDR3 has 14 amino acids. V was clipped by 2 bases and J by 2 bases, with 7 bases between them. The CDR3: CASSLTGTNEKLFF. In nucleotides, the CDR3 is TGTGCCAGCAGCTTAACAGGGACTAATGAAAAACTGTTTTTT.

J is TRBJ1-1 and V is TRBV13, with D possibly being TRBD1 (6 bases). Trimming removed 3 bases at V and 3 bases at J, with 8 bases between. CDR1 is PRHDT, CDR2 FYEKMQ, per germline (reference sequence). The CDR3 extends over 13 amino acids. Here the CDR3 reads CASSLGQDTEAFF. CDR3 in DNA: TGTGCCAGCAGCTTGGGACAAGACACTGAAGCTTTCTTT.

This clone occurred a few times. The rearrangement uses TRBV5-1 and TRBJ2-7; D is perhaps TRBD1 (5 bases). Looked up from germline, CDR1 is SGHRS and CDR2 is YFSETQ. The CDR3 is made up of 14 amino acids. With 3 bases removed from V and 2 bases from J, the gap between germline ends came to 12 bases. CDR3 loop: CASSSAGLTYEQYF. The CDR3 region has the DNA TGCGCCAGCAGCTCGGCAGGGTTGACCTACGAGCAGTACTTC.

The CDR3 region has the DNA TGTGCCAGCAGTGGACAGGGGTTCGAGACCCAGTACTTC. Encoded protein: CASSGQGFETQYF. This chain uses TRBV6-5 with TRBJ2-5; 9 nucleotides agree with TRBD1. Germline V gene data show CDR1 as MNHEY and CDR2 as SVGAGI. Losses at the gene ends were 5 bases for V and 5 bases for J; bases not matched to a gene: 3. This CDR3 has 13 residues.

The chain combines TRBV10-1 with TRBJ1-1; 7 bases fit TRBD1. Losses at the gene ends were 6 bases for V and 4 bases for J; bases not matched to a gene: 5. Germline lookup yields CDR1 WNHNN and CDR2 SYGVQD (reference sequence). The CDR3 totals 13 residues. CDR3 sequence reads: CASRFTGATEAFF. The CDR3 DNA reads as TGCGCCAGCAGATTTACAGGGGCCACTGAAGCTTTCTTT.

Only a few counts were recorded for this clone. V and J are TRBV6-6 and TRBJ1-5; 7 nucleotides agree with TRBD1. Per the germline V gene, CDR1 is MNHNY and CDR2 is SVGAGI (reference sequence). Germline trimming cut 0 bases from V and 3 bases from J; bases unmatched to any gene: 2. This CDR3 comprises 15 residues. This chain's CDR3 is CASSYSDRDNQPQHF. The CDR3, as DNA: TGTGCCAGCAGTTACTCCGACAGGGACAATCAGCCCCAGCATTTT.

CDR3 amino acids: CASSYTGIYGYTF. The CDR3 DNA sequence: TGTGCCAGCAGCTATACGGGGATCTATGGCTACACCTTC. This sequence joins TRBV7-2 and TRBJ1-2; the D is unclear. This CDR3 is 13 amino acids long. Germline lookup yields CDR1 SGHTA and CDR2 FQGNSA. V dropped 4 bases and J dropped 4 bases, with 10 bases sitting between them.

In the case of this clone: One end of the junction does not line up with germline, which may come from a read error. The chain joins TRBV7-9 to TRBJ1-1; TRBD1 is a possible D gene (6 bases). Per germline, CDR1 SEHNR and CDR2 FQNEAQ (reference sequence). The CDR3 covers 12 residues. CDR3 residues: CSSSLQGTEAFF. CDR3 sequence (DNA): TGTTCCAGCAGCTTACAGGGCACTGAAGCTTTCTTT.